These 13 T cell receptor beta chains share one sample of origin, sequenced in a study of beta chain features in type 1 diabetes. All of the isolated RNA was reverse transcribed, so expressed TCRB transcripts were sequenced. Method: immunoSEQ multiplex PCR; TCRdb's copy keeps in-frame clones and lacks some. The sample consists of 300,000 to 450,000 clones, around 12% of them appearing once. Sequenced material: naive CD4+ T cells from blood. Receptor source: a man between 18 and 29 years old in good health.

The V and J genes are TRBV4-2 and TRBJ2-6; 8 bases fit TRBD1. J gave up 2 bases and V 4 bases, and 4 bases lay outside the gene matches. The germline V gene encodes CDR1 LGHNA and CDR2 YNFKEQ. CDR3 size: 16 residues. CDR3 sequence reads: CASSPVDRAGANVLTF. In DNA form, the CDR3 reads TGTGCCAGCAGCCCAGTGGACAGGGCTGGGGCCAACGTCCTGACTTTC.

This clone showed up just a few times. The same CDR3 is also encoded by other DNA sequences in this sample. CDR3 nucleotide sequence: TGTGCCAGCAGTGAGGTGGCAGGGTACCAAGAGACCCAGTACTTC. It codes for CASSEVAGYQETQYF. This chain joins TRBV25-1 and TRBJ2-5, with D possibly TRBD1 on 5 matching bases. Trimming shortened V by 3 bases and J by 0 bases, and 11 bases separated the two germline ends. The CDR3 sequence is 15 residues long. In germline, CDR1 is MGHDK, CDR2 SYGVNS. Based on the CDR3 plus reference TRBV25-1 and TRBJ2-5, the full variable domain is EADIYQTPRYLVIGTGKKITLECSQTMGHDKMYWYQQDPGMELHLIHYSYGVNSTEKGDLSSESTVSRIRTEHFPLTLESARPSHTSQYLCASSEVAGYQETQYFGPGTRLLVL.

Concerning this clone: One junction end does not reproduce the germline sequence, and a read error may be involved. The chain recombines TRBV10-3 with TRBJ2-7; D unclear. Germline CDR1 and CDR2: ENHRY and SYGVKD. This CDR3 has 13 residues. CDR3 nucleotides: TGTGCCAACAGTGAGGCAGGCTTCTACGAGCAGTACTTC. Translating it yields CANSEAGFYEQYF.

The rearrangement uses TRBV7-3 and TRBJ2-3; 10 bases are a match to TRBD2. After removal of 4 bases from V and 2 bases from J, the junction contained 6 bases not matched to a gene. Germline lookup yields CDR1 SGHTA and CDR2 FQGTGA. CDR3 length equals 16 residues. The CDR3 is CASSYLAGAPTDTQYF. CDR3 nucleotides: TGTGCCAGCAGCTATCTAGCGGGGGCCCCCACAGATACGCAGTATTTT.

CDR3 DNA: TGTGCCAGCAGTGAAGCCCCGGGACAGGGTCGGCAGCCCCAGCATTTT. It yields the protein CASSEAPGQGRQPQHF. V and J are TRBV6-1 and TRBJ1-5, with TRBD1 identical over 9 bases. In germline, CDR1 is MNHNS, CDR2 SASEGT. J gave up 7 bases and V 0 bases, and 7 bases lay outside the gene matches. The CDR3 has 16 residues.

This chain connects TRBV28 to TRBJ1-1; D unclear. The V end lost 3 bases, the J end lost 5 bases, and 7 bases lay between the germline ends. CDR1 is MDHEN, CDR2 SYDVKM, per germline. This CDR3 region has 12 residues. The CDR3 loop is CASSFAGTEAFF. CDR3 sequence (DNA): TGTGCCAGCAGTTTTGCCGGTACTGAAGCTTTCTTT.

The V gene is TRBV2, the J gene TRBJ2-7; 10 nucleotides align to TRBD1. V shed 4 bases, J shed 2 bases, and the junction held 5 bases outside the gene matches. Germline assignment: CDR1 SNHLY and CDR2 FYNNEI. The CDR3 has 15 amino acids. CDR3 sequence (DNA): TGTGCCAGCAGTGTAAAGGGACAGGGGACCTACGAGCAGTACTTC. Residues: CASSVKGQGTYEQYF.

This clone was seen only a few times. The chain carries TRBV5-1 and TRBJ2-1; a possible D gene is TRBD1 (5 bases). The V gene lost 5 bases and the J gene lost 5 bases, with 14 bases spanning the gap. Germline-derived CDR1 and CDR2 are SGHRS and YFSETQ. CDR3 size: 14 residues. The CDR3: CASRPGQGDNEQFF. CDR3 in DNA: TGCGCCAGCAGACCCGGACAAGGAGACAATGAGCAGTTCTTC.

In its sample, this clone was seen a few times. The CDR3 nucleotides read TGTGCCTGGAGCGCCGGGGACAGAGCTAACTATGGCTACACCTTC. Residues: CAWSAGDRANYGYTF. V and J are TRBV30 and TRBJ1-2, with 7 bases matching TRBD1. The CDR3 has 15 amino acids. Losses at the gene ends were 3 bases for V and 0 bases for J; bases not matched to a gene: 7. CDR1 GTSNPN and CDR2 SVGIG come from the germline V gene (reference sequence).

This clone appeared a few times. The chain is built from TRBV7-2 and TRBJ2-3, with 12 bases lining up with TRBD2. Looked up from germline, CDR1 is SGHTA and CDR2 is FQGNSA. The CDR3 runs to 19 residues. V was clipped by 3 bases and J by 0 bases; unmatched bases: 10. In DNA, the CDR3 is TGTGCCAGCAGCTTGACTAGCGGGGGCTTTCGTACTAGCACAGATACGCAGTATTTT. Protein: CASSLTSGGFRTSTDTQYF.

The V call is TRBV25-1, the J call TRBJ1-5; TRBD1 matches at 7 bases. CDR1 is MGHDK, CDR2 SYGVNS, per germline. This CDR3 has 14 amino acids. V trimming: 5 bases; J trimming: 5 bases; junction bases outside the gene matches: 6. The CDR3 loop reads CASSTTGAYQPQHF. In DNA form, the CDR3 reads TGTGCCAGCAGTACCACAGGGGCGTATCAGCCCCAGCATTTT.

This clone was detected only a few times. CDR3 sequence reads: CASSLWGLGQGNNQPQHF. The CDR3 DNA sequence: TGTGCCAGCAGTTTGTGGGGTTTGGGACAGGGAAATAATCAGCCCCAGCATTTT. The chain employs TRBV28 and TRBJ1-5; TRBD1 matches 9 bases. Losses at the gene ends were 3 bases for V and 4 bases for J; bases not matched to a gene: 13. The CDR3 totals 18 residues. Germline loops: CDR1 MDHEN, CDR2 SYDVKM.

The CDR3 loop is CASSFSGIEVTDTQYF. The CDR3 DNA reads as TGTGCCAGCAGCTTTAGCGGGATTGAAGTCACAGATACGCAGTATTTT. The chain employs TRBV28 and TRBJ2-3; 8 bases align to TRBD2. V was pared by 6 bases and J by 2 bases, with 10 bases of the junction left unmatched. This CDR3 region has 16 residues. Germline loops: CDR1 MDHEN, CDR2 SYDVKM. Full variable domain (outside the CDR3, taken from reference TRBV28 and TRBJ2-3): DVKVTQSSRYLVKRTGEKVFLECVQDMDHENMFWYRQDPGLGLRLIYFSYDVKMKEKGDIPEGYSVSREKKERFSLILESASTNQTSMYLCASSFSGIEVTDTQYFGPGTRLTVL.